Below, 11 T cell receptor beta chains from the same sample are listed, as sequenced in a study of blood T cell repertoires in COVID-19. TCRdb keeps only in-frame clones here, not all; method: immunoSEQ multiplex PCR. The sample lists tens of thousands of clones, almost 90% occurring once. The specimen was peripheral blood. Source of these receptors: a woman of 80 years or more with acute or convalescent COVID-19.

The chain carries TRBV28 and TRBJ1-6; 8 bases map to TRBD1. The CDR3 has 15 residues. Germline CDR1 reads MDHEN; CDR2 reads SYDVKM. V shed 6 bases and J 7 bases; nucleotides not matched to a gene: 8. Here the CDR3 reads CASSPDRGRNSPLHF. In DNA form, the CDR3 reads TGTGCCAGCAGCCCAGACAGGGGTCGAAATTCACCCCTCCACTTT.

A single count supports this clone. J is TRBJ2-2 and V is TRBV7-8; 7 positions agree with TRBD1. The length of the CDR3 is 17 residues. The junction had 9 bases not matched to a gene; V was cut back by 5 bases and J by 0 bases. Per germline, CDR1 SGHVS and CDR2 FQNEAQ. CDR3 in amino acids: CASSLRTGSSNTGELFF. The CDR3 DNA sequence: TGTGCCAGCAGCCTTCGGACAGGATCTTCGAACACCGGGGAGCTGTTTTTT. The full variable domain, rest sourced from reference TRBV7-8 and TRBJ2-2, is GAGVSQSPRYKVAKRGQDVALRCDPISGHVSLFWYQQALGQGPEFLTYFQNEAQLDKSGLPSDRFFAERPEGSVSTLKIQRTQQEDSAVYLCASSLRTGSSNTGELFFGEGSRLTVL.

The chain joins TRBV2 to TRBJ2-7, with 12 bases aligning to TRBD2. CDR1 and CDR2 from the germline V gene are SNHLY and FYNNEI. The CDR3 runs 16 residues. V lost 5 bases, J lost 1 base, and 6 bases stayed unmatched. CDR3 amino acids: CASSPRTSGISYEQYF. DNA for the CDR3: TGTGCCAGCAGTCCCAGGACTAGCGGGATTTCCTACGAGCAGTACTTC.

This chain connects TRBV4-3 to TRBJ2-1; 10 bases map to TRBD1. Germline CDR1 LGHNA, CDR2 YSLEER. The V segment lost 4 bases and the J segment 6 bases; nucleotides outside the gene matches: 6. The CDR3 has 15 residues. The DNA for the CDR3 is TGCGCCAGCAGCCCGGACAGGGGGAGTTCCAATGAGCAGTTCTTC. Translation gives CASSPDRGSSNEQFF.

V is TRBV21-1 and J is TRBJ1-5. TRBV21-1 corresponds to a pseudogene. This CDR3 spans 18 amino acids. CDR3 sequence reads: CASSKEREVGGGGQPQHF. CDR3 DNA sequence: TGTGCCAGCAGCAAGGAGAGGGAAGTGGGAGGGGGAGGGCAGCCCCAGCATTTT.

This chain connects TRBV18 to TRBJ2-1, with TRBD1 matching 11 bases. CDR3 size: 16 residues. V lost 0 bases, J lost 4 bases, and 2 bases stayed unmatched. Germline V lookup: CDR1 KGHSH, CDR2 LQKENI. DNA of the CDR3: TGTGCCAGCTCACCACCCTGGGACAGGGGGTACAATGAGCAGTTCTTC. Encoded protein: CASSPPWDRGYNEQFF.

The CDR3 sequence is CASKDSLGSGYTF. The CDR3 nucleotides are TGTGCCAGCAAAGACTCTCTAGGGAGTGGCTACACCTTC. The chain carries TRBV6-5 and TRBJ1-2; D is uncertain. Trimming shortened V by 7 bases and J by 7 bases, and 16 bases separated the two germline ends. The CDR3 contains 13 residues. Germline lookup yields CDR1 MNHEY and CDR2 SVGAGI.

The rearrangement joins TRBV4-1 to TRBJ2-5; no clear D gene. The V gene's germline CDR1 is MGHRA and CDR2 YSYEKL. The CDR3 runs 16 residues. V was cut by 3 bases and J by 8 bases, with 22 bases left in between. The CDR3: CASSHPSVNGAATQYF. The CDR3 DNA follows: TGCGCCAGCAGCCACCCAAGCGTTAACGGAGCTGCCACCCAGTACTTC.

The chain joins TRBV29-1 to TRBJ2-3; the match to TRBD2 covers 13 bases. The CDR3 extends over 17 amino acids. With V trimmed by 6 bases and J by 1 base, 10 bases remained unmatched. Germline loops: CDR1 SQVTM, CDR2 ANQGSEA. The CDR3 protein is CSVSYGTSGGGTDTQYF. The CDR3 bases are TGCAGCGTCTCCTATGGAACTAGCGGGGGGGGCACAGATACGCAGTATTTT.

V gene TRBV5-6 combines with J gene TRBJ2-3, with 7 bases matching TRBD2. The CDR3 is made up of 15 amino acids. CDR1 is SGHDT, CDR2 YYEEEE, per germline. Losses at the gene ends were 4 bases for V and 2 bases for J; bases not matched to a gene: 7. As DNA, the CDR3 is TGTGCCAGCAGCATCGGACTAGAACCCACAGATACGCAGTATTTT. Translation: CASSIGLEPTDTQYF.

This chain joins TRBV6-2 or TRBV6-3 and TRBJ2-5; D is perhaps TRBD2 (5 bases). Germline values: CDR1 MNHEY, CDR2 SVGEGT. V lost 2 bases and J 4 bases, leaving 17 bases between the germline ends. The CDR3 runs to 16 residues. The CDR3 protein is CASSYALTSLGETQYF. CDR3 nucleotide sequence: TGTGCCAGCAGTTACGCCCTAACTAGTTTGGGAGAGACCCAGTACTTC.